This T cell receptor (beta chain) was documented in a study of blood T cell repertoires in COVID-19. The overall study: The samples span acute and convalescent COVID-19 from the United States, Italy and Spain.

Self-reported history from a screening survey and questionnaire set each donor's cohort. Using immunoSEQ multiplex PCR, the repertoire was profiled, and TCRdb retains in-frame clones only, with some absent. This sample carries about 170,000 clones, around 83% of them seen once, and the ten largest clones take around 3.6%. This CDR3 comprises 11 residues. CDR1 and CDR2 (germline): LGHDT, YNNKEL (reference sequence). This clone has more than one count but fewer than ten. Germline is not matched at one junction end, which may reflect a read error. Sequenced material: PBMCs or T cells enriched from blood (not recorded which). The chain is built from TRBV3-1 (or the pseudogene TRBV3-2) and TRBJ2-1; D call uncertain. The source of this sequence is a woman in her forties or fifties in a cohort exposed to, infected with or recovered from COVID-19 (not recorded which). This chain's CDR3 is CASSQDRSKVF. The CDR3 DNA sequence: TGTGCCAGCAGCCAAGATAGGAGCAAAGTCTTC.